This is a list of T cell receptor beta chains from one sample in a study of early T cells in non-severe SARS-CoV-2 infection. TCRdb recomputed calls from the 5' RACE reads with MiXCR, one row per CDR3 protein. The sample lists some 55,000 distinct CDR3 sequences, about 12% occurring once. The specimen comprised whole blood, sampled at baseline. These receptors were taken from an adult who was a healthcare worker with PCR-confirmed SARS-CoV-2 infection or an uninfected control (not recorded which). The CDR3 runs from the conserved cysteine through the conserved F or W. Fields, in order: J gene, V gene, D gene, clone size, CDR3 protein, CDR3 DNA. D genes are given only for firm matches. The listing skips clone size in some rows; elsewhere it reads once, few, many or a size class.

TRBJ2-2	TRBV9	.	few	CASRRDLNTGELFF	TGTGCCAGCAGGCGCGACCTTAACACCGGGGAGCTGTTTTTC
TRBJ2-4	TRBV29-1	.	many	CSVGQTEGIQYF	TGCAGCGTTGGGCAGACCGAGGGCATTCAGTACTTC
TRBJ1-1	TRBV4-3	.	.	CASSQEWRRNTEAFF	TGCGCCAGCAGCCAAGAGTGGAGGAGGAACACTGAAGCTTTCTTT
TRBJ1-1	TRBV28	.	many	CASTRVSGEAFF	TGTGCCAGCACCAGGGTGTCCGGGGAAGCTTTCTTT
TRBJ2-7	TRBV20-1	.	.	CSARRLGPNPYEQYF	TGCAGTGCGCGAAGACTAGGCCCTAACCCCTACGAGCAGTACTTC
TRBJ2-5	TRBV7-2	.	.	CASSLGAGTYQETQYF	TGTGCCAGCAGCTTAGGGGCGGGGACCTATCAAGAGACCCAGTACTTC
TRBJ2-2	TRBV6-1	.	many	CASTPRLNTGELFF	TGTGCCAGCACCCCCCGGCTTAACACCGGGGAGCTGTTTTTT
TRBJ1-1	TRBV29-1	.	.	CSVEGSGMNTEAFF	TGCAGCGTTGAGGGTTCAGGAATGAACACTGAAGCTTTCTTT
TRBJ2-1	TRBV27	TRBD1	.	CASSLTPTGSVRGEQFF	TGTGCCAGCAGTCTTACCCCGACAGGGTCCGTCCGTGGTGAGCAGTTCTTC
TRBJ1-5	TRBV18	.	few	CASSPRGDQPQHF	TGTGCCAGCTCACCAAGGGGGGATCAGCCCCAGCATTTT
TRBJ2-7	TRBV9	.	.	CASSVNGREQYF	TGTGCCAGCAGCGTTAACGGCAGAGAGCAGTACTTC
TRBJ2-3	TRBV6-5	.	.	CASALASPYLTDTQYF	TGTGCCAGTGCTCTAGCGTCACCATACCTCACAGATACGCAGTATTTT
TRBJ1-1	TRBV20-1	.	many	CRYDKWDTEAFF	TGCAGGTACGACAAGTGGGACACTGAAGCTTTCTTT
TRBJ2-4	TRBV11-2	TRBD1	few	CASSQGQGGIQYF	TGTGCCAGCAGCCAAGGACAGGGTGGCATTCAGTACTTC
TRBJ2-3	TRBV7-2	TRBD2	few	CASSLDTSGRVYTQYF	TGTGCCAGCAGCTTAGATACTAGCGGGAGGGTTTATACGCAGTATTTT
TRBJ2-3	TRBV12-3/TRBV12-4	.	many	CASSRGRKSSTDTQYF	TGTGCCAGCAGTAGGGGACGGAAATCTAGCACAGATACGCAGTATTTT
TRBJ2-1	TRBV4-1	TRBD2	.	CASSEVAGGFDEQFF	TGCGCCAGCAGCGAGGTTGCGGGGGGCTTCGATGAGCAGTTCTTC
TRBJ2-3	TRBV2	.	.	CASSPTAGSGTDTQYF	TGTGCCAGCAGCCCCACCGCGGGATCTGGCACAGATACGCAGTATTTT
TRBJ2-3	TRBV19	.	few	CASSMFEGGTDTQYF	TGTGCCAGTAGTATGTTTGAGGGAGGCACAGATACGCAGTATTTT
TRBJ2-7	TRBV7-8	TRBD2	.	CASSEPLTSVVNEQYF	TGTGCCAGCAGCGAACCCTTGACTAGCGTCGTGAACGAGCAGTACTTC
TRBJ2-5	TRBV11-2	.	few	CASQPTSETQYF	TGTGCCAGCCAACCCACCTCGGAGACCCAGTACTTC
TRBJ1-1	TRBV4-3	.	.	CASSQGVSEAAFF	TGCGCCAGCAGCCAAGGGGTCAGTGAGGCAGCTTTCTTT
TRBJ1-1	TRBV2	.	few	CASTESGNTEAFF	TGTGCCAGCACCGAATCTGGAAACACTGAAGCTTTCTTT
TRBJ2-7	TRBV29-1	TRBD1	few	CSAGQPYEQYF	TGCAGCGCGGGACAGCCCTACGAGCAGTACTTC
TRBJ1-3	TRBV27	.	many	CASSLRARGNTIYF	TGTGCCAGCAGTTTAAGGGCAAGGGGAAACACCATATATTTT
TRBJ2-2	TRBV29-1	.	many	CSVTFVGNTGELFF	TGCAGCGTTACATTCGTCGGGAACACCGGGGAGCTGTTTTTT
TRBJ1-2	TRBV9	.	.	CASSVEQGGGYTF	TGTGCCAGCAGCGTAGAACAGGGAGGTGGCTACACCTTC
TRBJ2-1	TRBV11-3	.	many	CASSLVREGDDEQFF	TGTGCCAGCAGCTTAGTGCGCGAAGGGGACGATGAGCAGTTCTTC
TRBJ2-2	TRBV6-6	.	.	CASRYIQDLGELFF	TGTGCCAGCAGATATATACAGGACCTCGGGGAGCTGTTTTTT
TRBJ1-1	TRBV29-1	.	.	CSVEGGGQNTEAFF	TGCAGCGTTGAGGGAGGGGGACAGAACACTGAAGCTTTCTTT
TRBJ1-2	TRBV20-1	.	few	CSAPVGSGYTF	TGCAGTGCCCCGGTAGGATCAGGCTACACCTTC
TRBJ2-1	TRBV11-2	.	few	CASTGADVGANEQFF	TGTGCCAGCACTGGGGCCGACGTAGGGGCCAATGAGCAGTTCTTC
TRBJ2-1	TRBV5-1	TRBD2	few	CASSFSAGGEAHEQFF	TGCGCCAGCAGCTTCTCAGCCGGGGGGGAGGCCCATGAGCAGTTCTTC
TRBJ2-3	TRBV29-1	.	many	CSVPRSEAQYF	TGCAGCGTTCCCCGTAGCGAGGCGCAGTATTTT
TRBJ2-1	TRBV7-3	.	.	CASSPRIGEQFF	TGTGCCAGCAGTCCGAGGATCGGTGAGCAGTTCTTC
TRBJ2-1	TRBV12-3/TRBV12-4	.	few	CASSLFADSYNEQFF	TGTGCCAGCAGTTTGTTCGCGGATTCCTACAATGAGCAGTTCTTC
TRBJ2-2	TRBV5-1	.	many	CASSLDGVGSVTGELFF	TGCGCCAGCAGCTTGGACGGGGTAGGGTCGGTCACCGGGGAGCTGTTTTTT
TRBJ2-7	TRBV11-2	.	few	CASSRGVGGGQAYEQYF	TGTGCCAGCAGCCGCGGGGTAGGAGGGGGCCAAGCCTACGAGCAGTACTTC
TRBJ1-1	TRBV20-1	.	many	CSSRLNTEAFF	TGCAGTTCCCGACTGAACACTGAAGCTTTCTTT
TRBJ2-7	TRBV10-1	.	few	CASSSDQTTYEQYF	TGCGCCAGCAGTTCCGACCAGACGACCTACGAGCAGTACTTC
TRBJ2-1	TRBV14	.	.	CASSQEGIRNEQFF	TGTGCCAGCAGCCAAGAGGGGATTCGCAATGAGCAGTTCTTC
TRBJ2-7	TRBV2	.	.	CASREGYEQYF	TGTGCCAGCAGAGAGGGGTACGAGCAGTACTTC
TRBJ2-5	TRBV19	TRBD1	few	CASSIDRGQKTQYF	TGTGCCAGTAGTATCGACAGGGGGCAAAAGACCCAGTACTTC
TRBJ2-5	TRBV6-2/TRBV6-3	.	few	CASSPRAEETQYF	TGTGCCAGCAGTCCCAGAGCGGAAGAGACCCAGTACTTC
TRBJ1-1	TRBV18	.	many	CASSPLGTEAFF	TGTGCCAGCTCACCACTTGGCACTGAAGCTTTCTTT
TRBJ2-7	TRBV12-3/TRBV12-4	TRBD2	.	CASSVLAGVGEQYF	TGTGCCAGCAGTGTCCTAGCGGGAGTGGGAGAGCAGTACTTC
TRBJ2-1	TRBV11-2	.	few	CATQGFYNEQFF	TGTGCCACCCAGGGCTTTTACAATGAGCAGTTCTTC
TRBJ1-4	TRBV15	TRBD1	.	CATVRSQTGGFNEKLFF	TGTGCCACCGTCCGGAGTCAGACAGGGGGTTTTAATGAAAAACTGTTTTTT
TRBJ2-7	TRBV7-2	TRBD2	.	CASSSEAGGNYEQYF	TGTGCCAGCAGCTCCGAGGCGGGAGGGAACTACGAGCAGTACTTC
TRBJ2-1	TRBV20-1	.	.	CSARVVGNEQFF	TGCAGTGCTAGAGTGGTGGGAAATGAGCAGTTCTTC
TRBJ2-1	TRBV12-3/TRBV12-4	.	.	CASSSGGYFFPVSYNEQFF	TGTGCCAGCAGTTCTGGTGGCTATTTTTTCCCGGTTTCCTACAATGAGCAGTTCTTC
TRBJ2-5	TRBV5-4	TRBD1	.	CASSPRTGAGEETQYF	TGTGCCAGCAGCCCAAGGACAGGGGCAGGAGAAGAGACCCAGTACTTC
TRBJ2-3	TRBV6-6	TRBD2	few	CASSFHLGAGDTDTQYF	TGTGCCAGCAGTTTCCACCTGGGAGCGGGGGATACAGATACGCAGTATTTT
TRBJ2-1	TRBV7-2	.	.	CASSLWAGSYNEQFF	TGTGCCAGCAGCTTATGGGCGGGCTCCTACAATGAGCAGTTCTTC
TRBJ1-1	TRBV6-6	.	.	CASSYSSTEAFF	TGTGCCAGCAGTTACTCGAGCACTGAAGCTTTCTTT
TRBJ2-5	TRBV7-2	.	.	CASSTYLETQYF	TGTGCCAGCAGCACTTATTTAGAGACCCAGTACTTC
TRBJ2-5	TRBV25-1	.	.	CASSSGQGGETQYF	TGTGCCAGCAGCTCTGGTCAGGGGGGAGAGACCCAGTACTTC
TRBJ2-4	TRBV5-6	.	many	CASSLQGGGTKNIQYF	TGTGCCAGCAGCTTACAGGGAGGAGGGACCAAAAACATTCAGTACTTC
TRBJ1-1	TRBV5-5	.	few	CASSFRNTEAFF	TGTGCCAGCAGCTTTAGGAACACTGAAGCTTTCTTT